This TCR beta chain was recovered during a study of blood T cell repertoires in COVID-19. Donors in Cohort 3 counted as recovered after two negative PCRs, clearance, or symptom resolution. Here immunoSEQ multiplex PCR was the method, and the copy in TCRdb shows in-frame clones only, minus some. There are 150,000 to 200,000 clones in the sample; 70% to 80% occur only once, and roughly 17% lies in the top ten. The CDR3 loop spans 15 amino acids. The V and J ends lost 3 bases and 5 bases, in that order; junction bases with no gene match: 7. Germline CDR1 reads ENHRY; CDR2 reads SYGVKD. This clone was seen just once.

Sequences were obtained from PBMCs or T cells enriched from blood (not recorded which). This sequence joins TRBV10-3 and TRBJ1-1, with TRBD1 matching over 9 bases. This clonotype was sampled from a woman aged 45-65 years who had recovered from COVID-19. The CDR3 region has the DNA TGTGCCATCAGTGAACAGACAGGGGGTTGGACTGAAGCTTTCTTT. Its translation: CAISEQTGGWTEAFF.